Described below is a single T cell receptor (beta chain) sequence and its context. In the authors' methods: Reference gene primer amplification gave nucleated cell count estimates. TCRdb's table, derived via immunoSEQ multiplex PCR, lists solely in-frame clones and lacks some. V and J calls plus clone size are reproduced from that table; the DNA served to infer D and trimming. The data show about 50,000 clones, approximately 88% seen once. CDR1 MGHRA and CDR2 YSYEKL come from the germline V gene. The CDR3 covers 14 residues. J lost 5 bases, V lost 1 base, and 4 bases had no gene match. This sample was taken from a study of blood T cell repertoires in COVID-19. In the study overall: The study drew acute and convalescent COVID-19 samples from the United States, Italy and Spain. T cells, B-cell-depleted T cells, or PBMCs supplied cDNA or gDNA.

This TCR derives from a human donor with active COVID-19. The donor label of this sample is uncertain. The chain carries TRBV4-1 and TRBJ2-5; 7 bases agree with TRBD2. Source material: peripheral blood. CDR3 in amino acids: CASSQAGGGETQYF. CDR3 in DNA: TGCGCCAGCAGCCAAGCGGGGGGAGGGGAGACCCAGTACTTC.